Following are 24 T cell receptor beta chains from one sample sequenced in a study of tumor and adjacent non-tumor tissue in lung cancer. The library came from three nested PCR rounds adapted from ARM-PCR protocols. TCRdb independently ran MiXCR on the multiplex PCR reads; one entry per CDR3 protein. The table records some 47,000 distinct CDR3 sequences, around 67% of them present only once. The template was RNA from unsorted bulk tissue. More than 3 cm separated this lung sample from the edge of the tumor. The source material was distant non-tumor lung tissue. The receptors shown here come from a woman between 35 and 50 years old with non-small cell lung cancer.

For this clonotype: A much larger clone differs by one base, so this may be a read error. This CDR3 reads CASSIGQGILAF. The CDR3 DNA follows: TGTGCCAGCAGCATTGGACAGGGTATTCTGGCCTTC. The chain employs TRBV7-9 and TRBJ1-2, with 8 bases aligning to TRBD1. The length of the CDR3 is 12 residues. The germline CDR1 and CDR2 sequences are SEHNR and FQNEAQ (reference sequence).

This clonotype was seen repeatedly, ten times or more. The CDR3 spells CASSSRGGYTDTQYF. The CDR3 DNA follows: TGTGCCAGCAGCTCCCGGGGGGGCTACACAGATACGCAGTATTTT. The rearrangement uses TRBV7-9 and TRBJ2-3; 8 nucleotides line up with TRBD2. This CDR3 comprises 15 residues. Per the germline V gene, CDR1 is SEHNR and CDR2 is FQNEAQ (reference sequence). The V gene end was trimmed by 4 bases and the J gene end by 2 bases; junction bases not matched to a gene: 5.

This clonotype was picked up many times. The rearrangement uses TRBV27 and TRBJ1-6, with 7 nucleotides matching TRBD1. This CDR3 contains 15 residues. The V gene's germline CDR1 is MNHEY and CDR2 SMNVEV (reference sequence). With 3 bases clipped from V and 7 bases from J, the junction kept 6 bases outside the gene matches. CDR3: CASSLTGTGNSPLHF. In nucleotides, the CDR3 is TGTGCCAGCAGTTTGACAGGGACCGGCAATTCACCCCTCCACTTT.

In the case of this clonotype: One end of the junction does not line up with germline, which may come from a read error. The rearrangement uses TRBV6-4 and TRBJ2-1, with 10 bases lining up with TRBD2. The CDR3 covers 15 residues. CDR1 and CDR2 from the germline V gene are MRHNA and SNTAGT. Here the CDR3 reads CASSDLAGDYIEQFF. The CDR3 coding sequence is TGTGCCAGCAGTGACCTAGCGGGAGACTACATTGAGCAGTTCTTC.

This clonotype was detected only once. A much larger clonotype is one base distant, so this may be a read error. This chain connects TRBV5-6 to TRBJ1-6, with 7 bases that match TRBD1. Germline CDR1 and CDR2: SGHDT and YYEEEE. The CDR3 is made up of 14 amino acids. J lost 14 bases, V lost 8 bases, and 16 bases had no gene match. The CDR3 nucleotides are TGTGCCAGAAGTGGGGACAGCACCGGTGTAGCCCTCCACTTT. The encoded protein is CARSGDSTGVALHF.

A note on this clonotype: A read error may be the cause here, since a much bigger clone is one base away. The J gene is TRBJ2-7, the V gene TRBV4-1; TRBD2 matches 9 bases. V shed 3 bases and J 3 bases; nucleotides not matched to a gene: 3. Germline V lookup: CDR1 MGHRA, CDR2 YSYEKL. This CDR3 region has 14 residues. The DNA of the CDR3 is TGCGCCAGCAGCCACGCGGGAGGGTTCTACGAGCAGTACTTC. Protein: CASSHAGGFYEQYF.

In this sample, this clonotype turned up many times. This chain joins TRBV20-1 and TRBJ1-1, with D uncertain. Trimming pared 7 bases from V and 5 bases from J, leaving 17 bases between. The germline CDR1 and CDR2 sequences are DFQATT and SNEGSKA (reference sequence). The CDR3 runs to 13 residues. This CDR3 reads CSVSEALRTEAFF. The CDR3 nucleotides are TGCAGTGTCTCAGAAGCGCTCCGGACTGAAGCTTTCTTT.

The chain employs TRBV28 and TRBJ2-5, with 11 bases fitting TRBD2. Trimming at V came to 3 bases and at J to 9 bases, leaving 6 bases not matched to a gene. The CDR3 sequence is 14 residues long. Germline values: CDR1 MDHEN, CDR2 SYDVKM. CDR3 coding DNA: TGTGCCAGCAGTTTTAGCGGGGGGGCTGAGGCCCAGTACTTC. This encodes CASSFSGGAEAQYF.

This clonotype has just one count. At one of its ends the junction is not consistent with the germline gene, which may arise from a read error. The rearrangement links TRBV11-2 to TRBJ2-2, with D perhaps matching TRBD2 (6 bases). The germline CDR1 and CDR2 sequences are SGHAT and FQNNGV. The CDR3 is 14 amino acids. The CDR3 nucleotides read TGTGCCTGCAGCAATGTCCTAGCGCCCGGGGAGCTGTTTTTT. It encodes CACSNVLAPGELFF.

In the case of this clonotype: A junction boundary mismatches the germline segment, possibly from a read error. The chain employs TRBV11-3 and TRBJ2-7, with D perhaps matching TRBD2 (7 bases). The CDR3 contains 15 residues. The V gene's germline CDR1 is SGHNT and CDR2 YENEEA. As DNA, the CDR3 is TGTGCCAGCAACTCTGGGGAGGGGGGCGGCTACGAGCACTACTTC. Translating gives CASNSGEGGGYEHYF.

In this sample, this clonotype turned up a few times. The CDR3 DNA reads TGTGCCACCAGTGATTTACGGCGAGGAGCCACAGATACGCAGTATTTT. It is translated as CATSDLRRGATDTQYF. The genes are TRBV24-1 and TRBJ2-3; D not certain. The CDR3 is 16 amino acids. CDR1 KGHDR and CDR2 SFDVKD come from the germline V gene. Trimming pared 1 base from V and 2 bases from J, leaving 12 bases between.

In its sample, this clonotype was seen many times. The chain recombines TRBV5-4 with TRBJ2-7, with D perhaps matching TRBD1 (5 bases). Germline assignment: CDR1 SGHNT and CDR2 YYREEE (reference sequence). V was pared by 3 bases and J by 5 bases, with 15 bases between. CDR3 length: 14 amino acids. The CDR3 protein is CASSWGRKTHEQYF. CDR3 in DNA: TGTGCCAGCAGCTGGGGCAGAAAAACCCACGAGCAGTACTTC.

Details on this clonotype: One end of the junction fails to match germline, which may point to a read error. The rearrangement links TRBV4-2 to TRBJ2-3; tentatively, D is TRBD2 (5 bases). The CDR3 totals 15 residues. The germline CDR1 and CDR2 sequences are LGHNA and YNFKEQ. This CDR3 reads CASSQARGPTDTQCF. In nucleotides, the CDR3 is TGTGCCAGCAGCCAAGCTAGAGGGCCCACAGATACGCAGTGTTTT.

Worth noting for this clonotype: This CDR3 fails to terminate in the conserved phenylalanine or tryptophan, so it likely reflects a read error. The chain uses TRBV6-6 and TRBJ1-4; D remains ambiguous. CDR1 is MNHNY and CDR2 is SVGAGI in the germline V gene (reference sequence). CDR3 length: 15 amino acids. V lost 6 bases to trimming and J lost 0 bases, with 11 bases between them. CDR3 bases: TGTGCCAGCAGCGGGAGGCGGTCAACTAATGAAAAACTGTTTTTA. Translated: CASSGRRSTNEKLFL.

The chain is built from TRBV5-1 and TRBJ2-1; D remains ambiguous. The V end was cut by 2 bases, the J end by 3 bases, with 15 bases between. CDR3 length: 16 amino acids. Germline-derived CDR1 and CDR2 are SGHRS and YFSETQ. CDR3 sequence (DNA): TGCGCCAGCAGCTTCGAAGGACCCCGTTTCTACAATGAGCAGTTCTTC. Its protein is CASSFEGPRFYNEQFF.

In this sample, this clonotype turned up many times. Given a much more abundant clone one base away, this may be a read error. The genes are TRBV6-2 or TRBV6-3 and TRBJ2-3; D is possibly TRBD2 (5 bases). The germline V gene encodes CDR1 MNHEY and CDR2 SVGEGT. The CDR3 totals 15 residues. The CDR3 sequence: CVSRDRARSGDTQYF. In DNA, the CDR3 is TGTGTCAGCAGAGATAGGGCTCGGAGCGGCGATACGCAGTATTTT.

This clonotype has just a few counts. Likely a read error: the CDR3 ends without its conserved phenylalanine or tryptophan. The chain recombines TRBV6-1 with TRBJ1-3, with unresolved D. CDR3 length equals 13 residues. The V gene lost 5 bases and the J gene lost 2 bases, with 7 bases spanning the gap. Germline V lookup: CDR1 MNHNS, CDR2 SASEGT. CDR3: CASSSGPGNTIYL. CDR3 coding DNA: TGTGCCAGCAGTAGCGGTCCTGGAAACACCATATATCTT.

The chain carries TRBV11-3 and TRBJ2-1, with a weak D call TRBD2 (5 bases). Per the germline V gene, CDR1 is SGHNT and CDR2 is YENEEA. The CDR3 contains 14 residues. V was cut by 5 bases and J by 8 bases, with 16 bases left in between. The CDR3 DNA follows: TGTGCCAGCAGCCGAGGGCTAGTGGAGGATGAGCAGTTCTTC. It yields the protein CASSRGLVEDEQFF.

The chain recombines TRBV6-6 with TRBJ2-7; 10 bases align to TRBD2. CDR1 and CDR2 from the germline V gene are MNHNY and SVGAGI (reference sequence). The trim removed 6 bases at V and 5 bases at J, leaving 13 bases unmatched. CDR3 length equals 16 residues. The CDR3 protein is CASRDWSAGGKNEQYF. In DNA form, the CDR3 reads TGTGCCAGCAGAGATTGGTCAGCGGGGGGGAAGAACGAGCAGTACTTC.

Worth noting for this clonotype: A much bigger clone sits one base away, suggesting this may be a read error. V usage is TRBV6-1 and J usage is TRBJ2-3; the D gene is possibly TRBD2 (5 bases). The V and J ends lost 7 bases and 1 base respectively, with 15 bases between them. This CDR3 comprises 15 residues. CDR1 and CDR2 (germline): MNHNS, SASEGT. CDR3: CASTPRVWGTDTQYF. Here the CDR3 DNA reads TGTGCCAGCACTCCGAGGGTGTGGGGCACAGATACGCAGTATTTT.

This clonotype was observed many times. V and J are TRBV5-4 and TRBJ2-1; D is uncertain. The length of the CDR3 is 12 residues. V was pared by 4 bases and J by 5 bases, with 7 bases between. Germline V gives CDR1 SGHNT, CDR2 YYREEE (reference sequence). The CDR3, as DNA: TGTGCCAGCAGCCGTCCGAACAATGAGCAGTTCTTC. This translates into CASSRPNNEQFF.

V gene TRBV25-1 combines with J gene TRBJ2-7; no firm D call. The germline V gene has CDR1 MGHDK and CDR2 SYGVNS. V was trimmed by 7 bases and J by 5 bases, leaving 15 bases between them. The CDR3 totals 13 residues. CDR3 residues: CASKVGWAHEQYF. As DNA, the CDR3 is TGTGCCAGCAAGGTAGGGTGGGCCCACGAGCAGTACTTC.

The rearrangement uses TRBV6-5 and TRBJ1-5; 7 bases are shared with TRBD1. The V segment lost 9 bases and the J segment 4 bases; nucleotides outside the gene matches: 9. The CDR3 consists of 14 residues. Germline values: CDR1 MNHEY, CDR2 SVGAGI. CDR3 loop: CARSATGSNQPQHF. The DNA of the CDR3 is TGTGCCAGGAGTGCGACAGGGAGTAATCAGCCCCAGCATTTT.

This clonotype was found many times. CDR3 in DNA: TGCGCCAGCAGCTTAAGTAGGGGACAGACCCAGTACTTC. As protein: CASSLSRGQTQYF. The V gene is TRBV5-1, the J gene TRBJ2-5; the D call may be TRBD1 or TRBD2 (5 bases each). The CDR3 runs 13 residues. The germline V and J ends were trimmed by 2 bases and 6 bases, with 11 bases remaining between them. In germline, CDR1 is SGHRS, CDR2 YFSETQ.